This T cell receptor (beta chain) was captured in a study of shared clonotypes between healthy human individuals. The study's findings and limits: The study drew on few donors, limiting represented genetic and exposure-history diversity.

Each subset's genomic DNA was shared equally among a number of immunoSEQ plates. When replicate PCRs were run on sorted subsets, they used about 200 ng DNA, some 33,000 T cell genomes. Measured with immunoSEQ multiplex PCR; TCRdb has only the in-frame clones, and not every one. The sample carries roughly 680,000 clones, approximately 72% recorded once. Germline lookup yields CDR1 MNHEY and CDR2 SVGAGI. V was cut by 6 bases and J by 4 bases, with 16 bases left in between. The CDR3 is 15 residues long. About this clone itself: Its target is unknown.

This chain joins TRBV6-5 and TRBJ1-5; D is undetermined. The sequence was collected from a woman aged 30 to 39 in good health. Input material: memory CD4+ T cells sorted from blood. This sample's subset: CD45RA-negative fraction. The chain's CDR3 is CASSDGSAKNQPQHF. CDR3 nucleotide sequence: TGTGCCAGCAGCGACGGTTCGGCGAAAAATCAGCCCCAGCATTTT.